This T cell receptor beta chain comes out of a study of T cells after yellow fever vaccination. Study details: SMART-Seq v4 Ultra Low Input prepared libraries from low-cell fractions. Study outcomes and limitations: Among all clonotypes, a small share was observed in both CD4 and CD8 compartments. Reappearing after the booster were most of the clones from primary vaccination (roughly 95% CD4, about 88% CD8). A weaker but faster secondary response was observed, peaking on day 5 versus 15.

This clonotype has at least ten counts. Its antigen is unknown. Each CDR3 protein gets one entry after TCRdb re-called the 5' RACE reads with MiXCR. This sample has roughly 340,000 distinct CDR3 sequences, with under 5% found just once. J lost 4 bases, V lost 4 bases, and 12 bases had no gene match. CDR3 length: 17 residues. Germline-derived CDR1 and CDR2 are SGHRS and YFSETQ. This rearrangement joins TRBV5-1 to TRBJ2-3; 10 bases map to TRBD1. The TCR sequence derives from a man between 18 and 35 years old who received the YFV17D yellow fever vaccine. Sequencing used PBMCs, obtained 5 days after the yellow fever booster vaccination. This CDR3 is CASSPFPGTGVADTQYF. The CDR3 DNA sequence: TGCGCCAGCAGCCCATTTCCCGGGACAGGGGTTGCAGATACGCAGTATTTT.